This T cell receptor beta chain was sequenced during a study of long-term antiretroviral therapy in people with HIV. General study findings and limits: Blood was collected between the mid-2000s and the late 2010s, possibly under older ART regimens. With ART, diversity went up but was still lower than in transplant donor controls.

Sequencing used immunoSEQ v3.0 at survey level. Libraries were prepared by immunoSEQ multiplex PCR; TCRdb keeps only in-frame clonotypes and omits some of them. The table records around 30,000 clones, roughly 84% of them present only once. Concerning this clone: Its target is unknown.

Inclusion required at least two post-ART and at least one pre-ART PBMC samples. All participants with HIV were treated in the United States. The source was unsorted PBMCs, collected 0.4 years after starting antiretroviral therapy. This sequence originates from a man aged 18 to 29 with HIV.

CDR3 in amino acids: CASSDYTGLNTEAFF. Here the CDR3 DNA reads TGTGCCAGCAGTGATTACACAGGGCTAAACACTGAAGCTTTCTTT. The chain links TRBV25-1 to TRBJ1-1; TRBD1 might be the D (6 bases). This CDR3 is built from 15 residues. In germline, CDR1 is MGHDK, CDR2 SYGVNS. V lost 3 bases and J 2 bases, leaving 13 bases between the germline ends. The full variable domain, with the rest looked up from reference TRBV25-1 and TRBJ1-1, is EADIYQTPRYLVIGTGKKITLECSQTMGHDKMYWYQQDPGMELHLIHYSYGVNSTEKGDLSSESTVSRIRTEHFPLTLESARPSHTSQYLCASSDYTGLNTEAFFGQGTRLTVV.